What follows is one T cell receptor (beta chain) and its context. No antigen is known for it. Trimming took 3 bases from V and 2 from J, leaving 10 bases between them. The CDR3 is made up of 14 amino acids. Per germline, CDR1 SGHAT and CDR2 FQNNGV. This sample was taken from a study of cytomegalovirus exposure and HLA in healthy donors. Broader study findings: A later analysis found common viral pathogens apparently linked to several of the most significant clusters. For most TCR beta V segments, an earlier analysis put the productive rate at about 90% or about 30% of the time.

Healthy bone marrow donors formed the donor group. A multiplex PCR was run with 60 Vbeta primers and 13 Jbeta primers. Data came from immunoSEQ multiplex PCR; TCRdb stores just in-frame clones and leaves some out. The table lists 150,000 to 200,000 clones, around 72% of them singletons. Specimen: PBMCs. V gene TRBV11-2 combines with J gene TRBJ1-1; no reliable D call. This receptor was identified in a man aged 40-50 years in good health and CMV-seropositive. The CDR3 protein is CASSFHGSNTEAFF. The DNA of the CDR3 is TGTGCCAGCAGCTTTCACGGGTCTAACACTGAAGCTTTCTTT.